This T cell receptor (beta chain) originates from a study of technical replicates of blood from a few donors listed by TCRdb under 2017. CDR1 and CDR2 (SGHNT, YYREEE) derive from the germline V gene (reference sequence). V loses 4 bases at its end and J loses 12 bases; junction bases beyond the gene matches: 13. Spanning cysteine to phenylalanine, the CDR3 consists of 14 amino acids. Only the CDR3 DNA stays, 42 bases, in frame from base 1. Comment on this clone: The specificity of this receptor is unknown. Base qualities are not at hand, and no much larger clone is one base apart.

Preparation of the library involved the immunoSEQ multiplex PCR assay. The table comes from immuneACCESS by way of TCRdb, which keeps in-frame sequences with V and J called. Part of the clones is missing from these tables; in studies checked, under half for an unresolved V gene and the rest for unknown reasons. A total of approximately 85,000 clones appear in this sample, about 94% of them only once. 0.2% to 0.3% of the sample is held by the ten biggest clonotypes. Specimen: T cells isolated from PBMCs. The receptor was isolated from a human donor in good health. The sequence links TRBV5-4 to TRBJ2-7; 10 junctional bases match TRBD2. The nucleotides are TGTGCCAGCAGCCCCAGGACTAGCGGACTGCCTCGGTACTTC. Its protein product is CASSPRTSGLPRYF.